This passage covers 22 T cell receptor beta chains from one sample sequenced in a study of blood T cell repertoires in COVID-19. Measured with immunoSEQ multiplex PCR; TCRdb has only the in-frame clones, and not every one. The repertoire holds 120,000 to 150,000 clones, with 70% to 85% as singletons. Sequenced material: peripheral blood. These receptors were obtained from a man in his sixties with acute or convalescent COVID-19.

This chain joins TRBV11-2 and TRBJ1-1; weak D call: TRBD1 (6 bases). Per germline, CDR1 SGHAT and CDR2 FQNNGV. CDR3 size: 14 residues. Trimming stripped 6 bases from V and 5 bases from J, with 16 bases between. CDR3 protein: CASRATGIWTEAFF. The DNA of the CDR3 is TGTGCCAGCAGGGCTACAGGGATTTGGACTGAAGCTTTCTTT.

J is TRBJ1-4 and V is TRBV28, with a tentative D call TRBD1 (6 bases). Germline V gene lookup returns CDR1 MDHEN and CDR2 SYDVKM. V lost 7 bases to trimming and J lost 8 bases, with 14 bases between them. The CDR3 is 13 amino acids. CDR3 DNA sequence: TGTGCCAGCACTATACAGGGTGCGGAAAAACTGTTTTTT. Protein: CASTIQGAEKLFF.

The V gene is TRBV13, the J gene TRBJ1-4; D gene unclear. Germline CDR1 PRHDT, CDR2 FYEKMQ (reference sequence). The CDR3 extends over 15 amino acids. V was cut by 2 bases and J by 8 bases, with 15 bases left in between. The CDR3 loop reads CASSLTTGVIEKLFF. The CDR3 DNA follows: TGTGCCAGCAGCTTAACGACGGGAGTGATCGAAAAACTGTTTTTT.

The CDR3 bases are TGTGCCAGCAGTGAAGGACAGGGAAGCACAGATACGCAGTATTTT. Its translation: CASSEGQGSTDTQYF. The chain uses TRBV6-1 and TRBJ2-3; 7 bases align to TRBD1. This CDR3 is built from 15 residues. The V segment lost 1 base and the J segment 0 bases; nucleotides outside the gene matches: 1. CDR1 and CDR2 from the germline V gene are MNHNS and SASEGT.

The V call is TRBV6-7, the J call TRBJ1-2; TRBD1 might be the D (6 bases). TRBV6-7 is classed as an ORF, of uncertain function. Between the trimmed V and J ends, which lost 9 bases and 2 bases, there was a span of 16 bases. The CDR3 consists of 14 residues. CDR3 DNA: TGTGCCAGGGGGGCCGAGGGGGAGAACTATGGCTACACCTTC. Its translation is CARGAEGENYGYTF.

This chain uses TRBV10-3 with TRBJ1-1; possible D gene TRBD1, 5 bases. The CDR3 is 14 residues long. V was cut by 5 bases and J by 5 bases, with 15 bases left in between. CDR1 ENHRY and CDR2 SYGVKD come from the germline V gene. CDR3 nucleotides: TGTGCCATCAGTCTTTTAGGGGCACAAACTGAAGCTTTCTTT. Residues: CAISLLGAQTEAFF.

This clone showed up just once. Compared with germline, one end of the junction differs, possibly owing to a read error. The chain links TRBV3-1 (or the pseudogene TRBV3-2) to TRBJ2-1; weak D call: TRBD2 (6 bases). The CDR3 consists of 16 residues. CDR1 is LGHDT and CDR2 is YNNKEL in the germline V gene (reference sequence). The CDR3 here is CAGSQDSLAKYNEQFF. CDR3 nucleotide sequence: TGTGCCGGCAGCCAAGATTCGCTAGCGAAATACAATGAGCAGTTCTTC.

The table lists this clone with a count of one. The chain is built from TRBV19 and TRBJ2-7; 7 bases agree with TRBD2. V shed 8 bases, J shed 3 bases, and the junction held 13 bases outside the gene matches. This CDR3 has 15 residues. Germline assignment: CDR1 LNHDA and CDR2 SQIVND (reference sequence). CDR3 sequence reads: CASALQGASGYEQYF. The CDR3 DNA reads TGTGCCAGTGCCCTCCAAGGGGCTAGCGGCTACGAGCAGTACTTC.

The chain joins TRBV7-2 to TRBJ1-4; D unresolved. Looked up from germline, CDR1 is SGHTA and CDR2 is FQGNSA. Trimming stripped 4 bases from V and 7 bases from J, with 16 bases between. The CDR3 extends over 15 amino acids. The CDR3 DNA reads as TGTGCCAGCAGCTCCAGACCGGGAGGAGTTGAAAAACTGTTTTTT. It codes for CASSSRPGGVEKLFF.

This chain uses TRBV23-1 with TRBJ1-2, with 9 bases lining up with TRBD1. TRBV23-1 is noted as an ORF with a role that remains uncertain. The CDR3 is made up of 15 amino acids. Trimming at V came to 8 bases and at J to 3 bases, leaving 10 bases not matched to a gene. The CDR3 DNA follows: TGCGCCAGCGGAGGCAAGGACAGGGGAGACTATGGCTACACCTTC. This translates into CASGGKDRGDYGYTF.

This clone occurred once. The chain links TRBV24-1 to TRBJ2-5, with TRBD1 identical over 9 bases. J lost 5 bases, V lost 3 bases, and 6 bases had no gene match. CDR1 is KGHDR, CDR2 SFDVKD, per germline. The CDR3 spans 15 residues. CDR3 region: CATSDVGQGEETQYF. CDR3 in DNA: TGTGCCACCAGTGATGTGGGACAGGGTGAGGAGACCCAGTACTTC.

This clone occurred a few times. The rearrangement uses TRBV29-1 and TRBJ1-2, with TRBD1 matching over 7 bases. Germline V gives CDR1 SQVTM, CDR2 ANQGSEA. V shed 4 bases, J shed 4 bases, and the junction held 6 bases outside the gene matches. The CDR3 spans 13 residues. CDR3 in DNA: TGCAGCGTTGGGCAGGGGGATGGCTATGGCTACACCTTC. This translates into CSVGQGDGYGYTF. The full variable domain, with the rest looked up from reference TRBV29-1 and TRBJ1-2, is SAVISQKPSRDICQRGTSLTIQCQVDSQVTMMFWYRQQPGQSLTLIATANQGSEATYESGFVIDKFPISRPNLTFSTLTVSNMSPEDSSIYLCSVGQGDGYGYTFGSGTRLTVV.

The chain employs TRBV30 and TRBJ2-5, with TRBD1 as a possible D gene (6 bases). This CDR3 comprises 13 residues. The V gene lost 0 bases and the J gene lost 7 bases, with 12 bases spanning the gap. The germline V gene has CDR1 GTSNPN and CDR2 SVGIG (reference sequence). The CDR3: CAWSVRTGRTQYF. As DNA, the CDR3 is TGTGCCTGGAGTGTACGAACAGGGAGGACCCAGTACTTC.

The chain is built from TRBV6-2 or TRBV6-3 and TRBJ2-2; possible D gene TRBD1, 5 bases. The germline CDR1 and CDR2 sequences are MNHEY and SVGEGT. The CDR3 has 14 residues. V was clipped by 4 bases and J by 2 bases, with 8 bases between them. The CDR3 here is CASSFQGNTGELFF. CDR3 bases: TGTGCCAGCAGTTTCCAGGGTAACACCGGGGAGCTGTTTTTT.

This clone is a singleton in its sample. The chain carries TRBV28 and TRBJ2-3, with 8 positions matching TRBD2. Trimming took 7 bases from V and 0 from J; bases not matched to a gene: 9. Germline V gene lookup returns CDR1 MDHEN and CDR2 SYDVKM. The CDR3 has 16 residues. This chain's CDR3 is CASTPGLGPSTDTQYF. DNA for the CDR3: TGTGCCAGCACCCCGGGACTAGGGCCTAGCACAGATACGCAGTATTTT.

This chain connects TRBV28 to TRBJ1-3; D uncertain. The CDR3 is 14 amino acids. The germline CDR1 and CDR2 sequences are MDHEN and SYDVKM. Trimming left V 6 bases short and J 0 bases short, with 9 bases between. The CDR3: CASSPWSSGNTIYF. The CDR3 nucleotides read TGTGCCAGCAGCCCCTGGAGCTCTGGAAACACCATATATTTT. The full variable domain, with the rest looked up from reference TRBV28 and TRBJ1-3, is DVKVTQSSRYLVKRTGEKVFLECVQDMDHENMFWYRQDPGLGLRLIYFSYDVKMKEKGDIPEGYSVSREKKERFSLILESASTNQTSMYLCASSPWSSGNTIYFGEGSWLTVV.

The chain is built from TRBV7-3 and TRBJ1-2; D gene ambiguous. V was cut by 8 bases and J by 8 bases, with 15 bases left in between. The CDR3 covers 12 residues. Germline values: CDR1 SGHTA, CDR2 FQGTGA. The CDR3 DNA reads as TGTGCCAGCTCCCTTGAGAGGGTCGGCTACACCTTC. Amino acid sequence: CASSLERVGYTF.

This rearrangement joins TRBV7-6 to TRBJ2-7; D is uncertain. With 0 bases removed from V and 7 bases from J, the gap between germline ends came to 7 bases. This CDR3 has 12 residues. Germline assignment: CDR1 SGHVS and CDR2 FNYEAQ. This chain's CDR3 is CASSLAPEEQYF. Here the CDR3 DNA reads TGTGCCAGCAGCTTAGCGCCGGAGGAGCAGTACTTC. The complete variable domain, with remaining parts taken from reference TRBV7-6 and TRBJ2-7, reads GAGVSQSPRYKVTKRGQDVALRCDPISGHVSLYWYRQALGQGPEFLTYFNYEAQQDKSGLPNDRFSAERPEGSISTLTIQRTEQRDSAMYRCASSLAPEEQYFGPGTRLTVT.

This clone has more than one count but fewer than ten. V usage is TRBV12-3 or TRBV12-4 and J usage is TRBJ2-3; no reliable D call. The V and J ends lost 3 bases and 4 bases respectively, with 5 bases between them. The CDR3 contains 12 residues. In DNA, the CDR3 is TGTGCCAGCAGTTTCCTTCCAGATACGCAGTATTTT. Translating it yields CASSFLPDTQYF.

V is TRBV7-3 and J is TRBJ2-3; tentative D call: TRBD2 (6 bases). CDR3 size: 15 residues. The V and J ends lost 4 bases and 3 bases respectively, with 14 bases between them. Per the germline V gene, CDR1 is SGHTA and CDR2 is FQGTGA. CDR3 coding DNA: TGTGCCAGCAGCTCCTCCGGGGGAAGGACAGATACGCAGTATTTT. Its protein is CASSSSGGRTDTQYF.

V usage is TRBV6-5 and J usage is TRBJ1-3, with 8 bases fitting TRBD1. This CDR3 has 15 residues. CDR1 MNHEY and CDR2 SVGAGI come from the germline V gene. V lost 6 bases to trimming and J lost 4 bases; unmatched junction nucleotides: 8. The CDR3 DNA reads TGTGCCAGCAGCCCCGGACAGGGCCCAGGAAACACCATATATTTT. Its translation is CASSPGQGPGNTIYF.

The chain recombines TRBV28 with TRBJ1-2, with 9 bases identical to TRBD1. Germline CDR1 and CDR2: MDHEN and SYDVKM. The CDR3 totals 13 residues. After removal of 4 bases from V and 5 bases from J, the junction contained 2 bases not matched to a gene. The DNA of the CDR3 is TGTGCCAGCAGTTGGGACAGGGATTATGGCTACACCTTC. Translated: CASSWDRDYGYTF.